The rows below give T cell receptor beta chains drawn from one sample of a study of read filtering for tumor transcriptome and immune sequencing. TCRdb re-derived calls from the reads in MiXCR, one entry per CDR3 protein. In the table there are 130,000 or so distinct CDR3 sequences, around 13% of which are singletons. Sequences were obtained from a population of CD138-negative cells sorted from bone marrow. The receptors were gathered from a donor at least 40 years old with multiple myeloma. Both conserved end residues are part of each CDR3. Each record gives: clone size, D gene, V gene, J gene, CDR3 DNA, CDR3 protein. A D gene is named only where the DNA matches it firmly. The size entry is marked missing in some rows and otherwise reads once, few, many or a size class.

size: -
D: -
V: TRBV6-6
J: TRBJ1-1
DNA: TGTGCCAGCAATTCCGTCGGGGCCGCACCCAACACTGACGCTTTCTTT
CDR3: CASNSVGAAPNTDAFF

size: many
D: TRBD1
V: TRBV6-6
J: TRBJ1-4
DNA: TGTGCCAGCAGTTACTCGTCCGGACAGGGTGGTAATGAAAAACTGTTTTTT
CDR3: CASSYSSGQGGNEKLFF

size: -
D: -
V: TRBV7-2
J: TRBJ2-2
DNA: TGTGCCAGCAGCTTAACGGGTATGAACACCGGGGAGCTGTTTTTT
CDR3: CASSLTGMNTGELFF

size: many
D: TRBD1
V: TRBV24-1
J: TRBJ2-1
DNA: TGTGCCACCAGTGATTTGGGGCAGGGGGCATCTAATGAGCAGTTCTTC
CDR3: CATSDLGQGASNEQFF

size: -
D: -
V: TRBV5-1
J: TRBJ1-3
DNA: TGCGCCAGCAAACCGGGGTCGAGCTCTGGAAACACCATATATTTT
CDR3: CASKPGSSSGNTIYF

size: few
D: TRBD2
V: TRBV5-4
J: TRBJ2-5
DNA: TGTGCCAGCAGCTTGGAGGTAGCGGGAACCCTTGAGACCCAGTACTTC
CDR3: CASSLEVAGTLETQYF

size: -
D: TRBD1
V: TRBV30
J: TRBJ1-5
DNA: TGTGCCTGGAGTGGGGGACAGGGGAGGGATCAGCCCCAGCATTTT
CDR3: CAWSGGQGRDQPQHF

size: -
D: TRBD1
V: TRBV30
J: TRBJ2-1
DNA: TGTGCCTGGAGTGTAGAAGGCAGGGGGCAATACAATGAGCAGTTCTTC
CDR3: CAWSVEGRGQYNEQFF

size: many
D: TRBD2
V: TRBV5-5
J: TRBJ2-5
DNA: TGTGCCAGCAGCAATTTAGCGGGAGGAAGAGAGACCCAGTACTTC
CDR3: CASSNLAGGRETQYF

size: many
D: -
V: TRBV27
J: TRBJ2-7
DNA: TGTGCCAGCAGTTTAGCCGGTGGAGGTTCCTACGAGCAGTACTTC
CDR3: CASSLAGGGSYEQYF

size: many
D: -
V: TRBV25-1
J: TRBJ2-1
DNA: TGTGCCAGCAGTAACAATGAGCAGTTCTTC
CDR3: CASSNNEQFF

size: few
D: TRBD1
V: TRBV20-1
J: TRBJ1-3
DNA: TGCAGTGCTAGAGATACAGGGGGCGGTTCTGGAAACACCATATATTTT
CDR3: CSARDTGGGSGNTIYF

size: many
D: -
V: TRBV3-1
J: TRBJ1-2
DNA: TGTGCCAGCAGCCAAGGGAGGGAGGGTTCACATGGCTACACCTTC
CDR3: CASSQGREGSHGYTF

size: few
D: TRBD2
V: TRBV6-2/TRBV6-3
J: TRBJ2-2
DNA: TGTGCCAGCAGTTCGGAGACTAGCGGGAGCGGAGCCGGGGAGCTGTTTTTT
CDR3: CASSSETSGSGAGELFF

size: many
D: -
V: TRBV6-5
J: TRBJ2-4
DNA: TGTGCCAGCAGTTACGGCAGGACAGTGGACATTCAGTACTTC
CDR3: CASSYGRTVDIQYF

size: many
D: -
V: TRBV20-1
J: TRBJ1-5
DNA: TGCAGTGCTAGCTCGGGGGGCGGAAGCAATCAGCCCCAGCATTTT
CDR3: CSASSGGGSNQPQHF

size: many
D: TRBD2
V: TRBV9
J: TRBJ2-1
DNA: TGTGCCAGCAGCGTAGCTACGACTAGCGGGCTCTTGGATGAGCAGTTCTTC
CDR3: CASSVATTSGLLDEQFF

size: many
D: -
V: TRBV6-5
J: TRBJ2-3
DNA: TGTGCCAGCAGTACAGGGCCCCTCACAGATACGCAGTATTTT
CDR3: CASSTGPLTDTQYF

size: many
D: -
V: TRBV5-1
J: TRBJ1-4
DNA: TGCGCCAGCAGCCCGGGGGGGGGGCTACGCGAAAAACTGTTTTTT
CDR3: CASSPGGGLREKLFF

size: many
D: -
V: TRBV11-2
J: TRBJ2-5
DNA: TGTGCCAGCAGCTTTCGAGGGCCGGGAGAGACCCAGTACTTC
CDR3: CASSFRGPGETQYF

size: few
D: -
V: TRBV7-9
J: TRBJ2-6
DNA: TGTGCCAGCAGCACCGGGACTGAGAGCTCTGGGGCCAACGTCCTGACTTTC
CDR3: CASSTGTESSGANVLTF

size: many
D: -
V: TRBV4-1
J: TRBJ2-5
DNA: TGCGCCAGCAGCCTCCGGCTTACTAGGGAAGAGACCCAGTACTTC
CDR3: CASSLRLTREETQYF

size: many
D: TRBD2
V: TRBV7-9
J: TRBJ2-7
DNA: TGTGCCAGCAGCTTTTTACTCCCTCCTAGCGGACGCTCCTACGAGCAGTACTTC
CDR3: CASSFLLPPSGRSYEQYF

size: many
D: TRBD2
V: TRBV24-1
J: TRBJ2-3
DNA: TGTGCCACCAGTGATGCGGGAGCAGATACGCAGTATTTT
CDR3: CATSDAGADTQYF

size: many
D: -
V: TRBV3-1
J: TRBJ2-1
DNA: TGTGCCAGCAGCCCGACTAGTAGGGGCAATGAGCAGTTCTTC
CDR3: CASSPTSRGNEQFF

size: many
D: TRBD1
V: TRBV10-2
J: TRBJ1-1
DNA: TGCGCCAGCTGGGACAGCGGGGTGGCTGAAGCTTTCTTT
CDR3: CASWDSGVAEAFF

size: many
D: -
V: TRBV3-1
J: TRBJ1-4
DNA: TGTGCCAGCAGCCCCGTCGGTGAAAAACTGTTTTTT
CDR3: CASSPVGEKLFF

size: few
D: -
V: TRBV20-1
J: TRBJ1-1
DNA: TGCAGTGCTAGCTGGGCAGCCCTTCAGAACACTGAAGCTTTCTTT
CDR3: CSASWAALQNTEAFF

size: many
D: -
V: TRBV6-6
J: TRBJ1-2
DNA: TGTGCCAGCAGTCGGGATCCTAACTATGGCTACACCTTC
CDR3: CASSRDPNYGYTF